This record looks at one TCR beta chain sequence and its context. This clone was seen at least ten times. The antigen it binds to is not known. There are no base qualities to consult, and no much larger clone falls within one base. Other nucleotide sequences in the sample specify the same CDR3. The source of the sample is a study of shared clonotypes between healthy human individuals (dated by TCRdb to the early 2020s). Concerning the study at large: A couple of women and three men aged 18 to 49 years were included in the cohort. The study deeply sequenced blood TCR repertoires of roughly five healthy adults to estimate repertoire size and the extent of clonotype sharing between individuals. For each donor, CD4 naive and CD4 memory were each run on three plates, CD8 naive on two plates, and CD8 memory on one plate. Leukapheresis yielded between about 0.85 and 9.5 billion PBMCs per donor. To increase sequencing depth and limit assay-specific biases, different laboratories used diverse techniques to prepare libraries and sequence TCR repertoires. Overall study outcomes, separate from this receptor: Based on pairwise subsampling, the degree of clonotype sharing among donors was expected to be affected by sequencing depth. Estimated clonotype richness was generally larger for naive than for memory subsets. Sampling was limited to blood, and TCR repertoires in tissue likely differ from TCR repertoires in blood. The genetic and exposure-history diversity represented was limited by the small number of donors. Clonotypes shared by all four sorted-subset donors showed higher generation probabilities than non-shared clonotypes. When a few donors were compared, the shared fraction of clonotypes was around 4.6% for naive CD4, less than 4% for naive CD8, 2% to 2.5% for memory CD4, and 0.4% for memory CD8. Rarefaction of sorted-subset datasets indicated incomplete sequencing despite the large sequencing depth.

TCR CDR3 regions were amplified from genomic DNA by multiplex PCR using the deep immunoSEQ assay. Extracted genomic DNA from each cell subset was distributed evenly across all wells of several immunoSEQ 96-well plates, and each plate was treated as a replicate. Each replicate PCR for sorted subsets received roughly 200 ng genomic DNA, equal to 30,000 or so T cell genomes. Purified libraries were measured with a Qubit 3.0 fluorometer, size-checked on a Bioanalyzer 2100, and measured again with the KAPA Library Quantification kit. Every immunoSEQ 96-well plate was sequenced on a separate single-read 150-cycle Illumina NextSeq 550 flow cell. The authors' analysis ran thus. The immunoSEQ output contained only junctional sequences without quality scores, so filtering could not match that applied to full-length reads. To assign V/J genes and CDR3, sequences were annotated against IMGT germline references using PyIR, a Python wrapper for IgBLAST v1.9. Reads with weak V/J assignments (E-value above 1e-6), missing CDR3, stop codons, out-of-frame junctions, or ambiguous translated residues were removed. V3J clonotypes were defined as sequences sharing an identical inferred V gene, J gene, and CDR3 amino acid sequence. Percentage overlap between repertoires was calculated by dividing the number of shared unique clonotypes by the size of the smaller repertoire. RTK rarefaction, the Chao1 estimator, and Recon v2.1 estimates of unobserved clonotypes were used to assess repertoire richness. Generation probabilities for all TCRbeta clonotypes obtained by the gDNA method from a handful of donors were computed using OLGA. Sourced from immuneACCESS, this table was stored by TCRdb with only in-frame sequences that have V and J called. A share of the clones is absent; for the studies checked, an unresolved V gene accounts for under half, and the remainder has no known explanation. Clone size and the V and J calls come from that table; the DNA yielded D and trimming. Recorded for this sample are millions of clones; around 96% of them occurred a single time. The ten largest clones take up more than 0.95% of the sample.

V gives up 1 base and J gives up 4 bases, and the segment between their germline ends measures 15 bases. The germline V gene (reference sequence) yields SGHNT for CDR1 and YYREEE for CDR2. The CDR3 goes from the cysteine to the phenylalanine over 15 residues. Only the CDR3 DNA stays, 45 bases, in frame from base 1. For the CD8 naive samples, CD45RO-negative cells were positively selected for CCR7, yielding a CD45RA+CCR7+ population from which TemRA cells were excluded. Healthy HIV-negative adults with no recently reported acute infections or vaccinations were included as donors. Every donor was a Caucasian adult living in Nashville, Tennessee, USA. After blood collection by leukapheresis, PBMCs were isolated using Ficoll-Histopaque density gradient centrifugation and then cryopreserved in the vapor phase of liquid nitrogen. Analytical flow cytometry was used to check the purity and quantity of each magnetically sorted T cell population. Each sorted fraction had its genomic DNA isolated and then quantified by UV absorbance on a Nanodrop 2000c.

The clonotype originates from a man younger than 35 in good health. This sequence uses TRBV5-4 and TRBJ2-7; the D gene identity is not certain. The sequenced material came from naive CD8+ T cells sorted from blood. According to the study, the label for this sample's cell subset or site signals: CD45RA+CCR7+. The base sequence is TGTGCCAGCAGCTTGTCCCTAGGATCCGCGTACGAGCAGTACTTC. It translates to CASSLSLGSAYEQYF.